A single count supports the clone carrying this TCR beta chain. These data come from a study of radiotherapy plus CTLA-4 blockade in lung cancer. Some clones are missing from TCRdb's copy, which holds only in-frame ones; the method was immunoSEQ multiplex PCR. The sample lists roughly 50,000 clones, about 88% occurring once. With 3 bases removed from V and 0 bases from J, the gap between germline ends came to 12 bases. Germline CDR1 reads SNHLY; CDR2 reads FYNNEI. The CDR3 extends over 16 amino acids. This chain uses TRBV2 with TRBJ2-4; maybe TRBD1 (6 bases). The source material was peripheral blood, sampled from a patient treated with radiotherapy plus ipilimumab. The receptor comes from a human donor with non-small cell lung cancer whose response to radiotherapy plus ipilimumab could not be evaluated. The CDR3 here is CASSEDRMLAKNIQYF. CDR3 coding DNA: TGTGCCAGCAGTGAGGACAGAATGCTAGCCAAAAACATTCAGTACTTC.